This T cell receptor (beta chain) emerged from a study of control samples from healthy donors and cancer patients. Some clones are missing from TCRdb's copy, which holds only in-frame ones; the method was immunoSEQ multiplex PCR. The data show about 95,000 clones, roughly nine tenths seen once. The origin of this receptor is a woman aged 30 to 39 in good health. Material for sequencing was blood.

The CDR3 DNA follows: TGTGCCAGCAGTTCAACCGCACGGACAGGGGGCTCCTACGAGCAGTACTTC. Translating it yields CASSSTARTGGSYEQYF. The rearrangement joins TRBV5-4 to TRBJ2-7, with 10 nucleotides matching TRBD1. CDR3 length: 17 residues. V was pared by 5 bases and J by 0 bases, with 11 bases of the junction left unmatched. From germline, CDR1 is SGHNT and CDR2 YYREEE (reference sequence).